This TCR beta chain was profiled in a study of response to subunit inactivated influenza vaccine. The CDR3 loop spans 15 amino acids. With V trimmed by 0 bases and J by 5 bases, 6 bases remained unmatched. The germline V gene has CDR1 MGHRA and CDR2 YSYEKL. Only a few counts were recorded for this clonotype. TCRdb redid the calling of the RT-PCR reads with MiXCR, one entry per CDR3 protein. The table records roughly 500,000 distinct CDR3 sequences, around 21% of them present only once. The same specimen was also included in a second study, on T cells expressing NK-cell markers. As reported in that work: The authors generated TCR beta cDNA through 5'RACE template switching with UMIs. In more than 5 donors, dominant CD3+CD56+NKG2C+ clones formed roughly 1.0-7.5% of CD8+ cells. Unclear, still, was the HCMV specificity of the expanded NKG2C+ T cell clones.

The sequence came from a man between 45 and 60 years old who received an inactivated influenza vaccine. The material was CD4+ T cells sorted from PBMCs, obtained 11 to 12 days after vaccination. The chain combines TRBV4-1 with TRBJ1-2; 7 nucleotides agree with TRBD1. CDR3 amino acids: CASSQDRDRYYGYTF. The DNA of the CDR3 is TGCGCCAGCAGCCAAGATAGGGACAGATATTATGGCTACACCTTC.